This T cell receptor (beta chain) was sequenced during a study of read filtering for tumor transcriptome and immune sequencing. From roughly 400 ng of RNA, a library with molecular barcoded alpha/delta and beta/gamma adaptors was made. TCRdb analysed the reads with MiXCR anew, one entry per CDR3 protein. The profile covers 35,000 to 40,000 distinct CDR3 sequences, with approximately 14% appearing a single time and 25% to 30% taken by the ten largest. This clonotype occurred many times. Germline CDR1 reads SGHAT; CDR2 reads FQDESV (reference sequence). Germline trimming cut 7 bases from V and 0 bases from J; bases unmatched to any gene: 6. The CDR3 is 16 residues long.

Sequencing input: a population of CD138-negative cells sorted from bone marrow. The sequence was obtained from a donor aged 40 or over with multiple myeloma. The V gene is TRBV11-1, the J gene TRBJ2-2; TRBD1 matches at 9 bases. The CDR3 bases are TGTGCCAGCACCAACGGACAGGGGTCGAACACCGGGGAGCTGTTTTTT. Residues: CASTNGQGSNTGELFF.